This T cell receptor (beta chain) was captured by sequencing in a study of blood T cell repertoires in COVID-19. Sequencing used immunoSEQ multiplex PCR; TCRdb keeps in-frame clones, though not all of them. The sample yields about 250,000 clones, about four fifths seen once. Losses at the gene ends were 4 bases for V and 3 bases for J; bases not matched to a gene: 5. The CDR3 consists of 15 residues. Germline V gene data show CDR1 as SQVTM and CDR2 as ANQGSEA. Sequencing used peripheral blood. The chain carries TRBV29-1 and TRBJ2-1; 11 bases align to TRBD1. The TCR was taken from a man over 45 with active or convalescent COVID-19. CDR3 sequence reads: CSVVGTGGLYNEQFF. The CDR3 bases are TGCAGCGTTGTTGGGACAGGGGGTCTCTACAATGAGCAGTTCTTC.